Here is one T cell receptor beta chain with its context. This sample is part of a study of Ad26.COV2.S vaccination and SARS-CoV-2 variants. Across the study: Once, or twice with 56 days between doses, Ad26.COV2.S was given intramuscularly.

The germline V and J ends were trimmed by 0 bases and 8 bases, with 11 bases remaining between them. The CDR3 consists of 14 residues. Looked up from germline, CDR1 is LGHDT and CDR2 is YNNKEL (reference sequence). Repertoires were generated with immunoSEQ multiplex PCR, while TCRdb's copy carries only in-frame clones and drops some. There are more than 400,000 clones in the sample; about 90% occur only once, and about 4.5% lies in the top ten. Treatment here: around 19 received Ad26.COV2.S at low or high dose, single or two shots; 5 received placebo; per-sample allocation not given. Specimens were obtained on day 63 following the first vaccine or placebo injection. The individual, an adult aged 18-55 years, was a donor in Boston.

Material: peripheral blood, obtained in a trial of Ad26.COV2.S vaccine versus placebo. The chain joins TRBV3-1 (or the pseudogene TRBV3-2) to TRBJ2-1; no clear D gene. This TCR came from a person aged 18-60 years who received the Ad26.COV2.S COVID-19 vaccine or a placebo. The CDR3 loop reads CASSQDTVFHEQFF. The CDR3 DNA follows: TGTGCCAGCAGCCAAGATACGGTCTTCCATGAGCAGTTCTTC.